Each of the 14 T cell receptor beta chains below was sequenced from the same sample in a study of T cells after yellow fever vaccination. MiXCR, applied by TCRdb to the 5' RACE reads, yields one record per CDR3 protein. The sample lists some 80,000 distinct CDR3 sequences, 13% occurring once. The source material was CD8+ T cells not binding an NS4B(214-222) dextramer, sorted from PBMCs, sampled roughly 23 days after the first yellow fever vaccination. These receptors all stem from a man aged 18 to 30 who received the YFV17D yellow fever vaccine.

The chain has TRBV5-1 and TRBJ2-1; D call uncertain. This CDR3 is 13 amino acids long. V lost 2 bases, J lost 7 bases, and 10 bases lay in between. CDR1 SGHRS and CDR2 YFSETQ come from the germline V gene. CDR3 nucleotide sequence: TGCGCCAGCAGCTTACGGCCACATAATGAGCAGTTCTTC. It encodes CASSLRPHNEQFF.

This clonotype was observed a few times. CDR3 sequence reads: CASSYGTYEQYF. The CDR3 DNA reads as TGTGCCAGCAGCTACGGGACCTACGAGCAGTACTTC. The chain recombines TRBV7-9 with TRBJ2-7, with D perhaps TRBD2 (5 bases). The CDR3 consists of 12 residues. V was cut by 4 bases and J by 2 bases, with 6 bases left in between. Looked up from germline, CDR1 is SEHNR and CDR2 is FQNEAQ (reference sequence).

This clonotype was observed a few times. The CDR3 DNA sequence: TGTGCCAGCAGCGTAAGAGTCTCGAACACCGGGGAGCTGTTTTTT. Its translation: CASSVRVSNTGELFF. The rearrangement uses TRBV9 and TRBJ2-2; D remains ambiguous. Germline CDR1 reads SGDLS; CDR2 reads YYNGEE. Deletions cut 1 base from V and 0 bases from J, with 7 bases between. CDR3 length: 15 amino acids.

This clonotype was seen only a few times. The CDR3 DNA sequence: TGTGCCAGCAGGGTGGGATCCACTGAAGCTTTCTTT. This sequence encodes CASRVGSTEAFF. The gene calls are TRBV5-4 and TRBJ1-1; D is ambiguous. The CDR3 is 12 amino acids. V shed 5 bases and J shed 4 bases, with 9 bases lying between them. The germline V gene encodes CDR1 SGHNT and CDR2 YYREEE (reference sequence).

The rearrangement joins TRBV19 to TRBJ2-1; TRBD2 matches at 7 bases. Germline loops: CDR1 LNHDA, CDR2 SQIVND (reference sequence). J gave up 8 bases and V 2 bases, and 3 bases lay outside the gene matches. The CDR3 loop spans 13 amino acids. As DNA, the CDR3 is TGTGCCAGTAGTATATTGGGGGGGGATGAGCAGTTCTTC. Protein sequence: CASSILGGDEQFF.

The chain employs TRBV19 and TRBJ1-2, with unresolved D. The V and J ends lost 5 bases and 3 bases respectively, with 10 bases between them. CDR3 length: 13 residues. Germline-derived CDR1 and CDR2 are LNHDA and SQIVND (reference sequence). CDR3 protein: CASSPVGDYGYTF. CDR3 DNA: TGTGCCAGTAGTCCTGTTGGTGACTATGGCTACACCTTC.

This clonotype was seen more than once but under ten times. This chain connects TRBV4-2 to TRBJ2-7, with unresolved D. This CDR3 is built from 12 residues. V was clipped by 3 bases and J by 2 bases, with 5 bases between them. Germline CDR1 is LGHNA and CDR2 is YNFKEQ. The CDR3 DNA reads as TGTGCCAGCAGCCAGGGTACCTACGAGCAGTACTTC. Its protein product is CASSQGTYEQYF.

This chain links TRBV12-3 or TRBV12-4 with TRBJ2-7; 10 bases are shared with TRBD1. The ends lost 5 bases at V and 5 bases at J; junction bases unmatched: 3. The CDR3 totals 13 residues. CDR3 bases: TGTGCCAGCAGTCCAGGACAGGGGGACGAGCAGTACGTC. This encodes CASSPGQGDEQYV.

This clonotype was counted between two and nine times. The chain employs TRBV4-2 and TRBJ2-3; D is perhaps TRBD1 or TRBD2 (7 bases each). The CDR3 runs to 17 residues. CDR1 and CDR2 (germline): LGHNA, YNFKEQ. V gave up 0 bases and J gave up 1 base, with 14 bases separating them. The CDR3 sequence: CASSQDGDSGGTDTQYF. In DNA form, the CDR3 reads TGTGCCAGCAGCCAAGATGGGGACAGCGGGGGCACAGATACGCAGTATTTT.

The chain uses TRBV7-9 and TRBJ2-1; 13 nucleotides agree with TRBD2. J lost 9 bases, V lost 1 base, and 3 bases had no gene match. The length of the CDR3 is 15 residues. Germline values: CDR1 SEHNR, CDR2 FQNEAQ (reference sequence). This CDR3 reads CASSLVGLAGFEQFF. DNA for the CDR3: TGTGCCAGCAGCTTAGTGGGACTAGCGGGGTTTGAGCAGTTCTTC. Full variable domain (missing parts from reference TRBV7-9 and TRBJ2-1): DTGVSQNPRHKITKRGQNVTFRCDPISEHNRLYWYRQTLGQGPEFLTYFQNEAQLEKSRLLSDRFSAERPKGSFSTLEIQRTEQGDSAMYLCASSLVGLAGFEQFFGPGTRLTVL.

The genes are TRBV29-1 and TRBJ1-2; D is ambiguous. This CDR3 is built from 13 residues. CDR1 SQVTM and CDR2 ANQGSEA come from the germline V gene. V lost 2 bases and J lost 8, with 15 bases in between. The CDR3 is CSVEFPPGYGYTF. The CDR3 DNA is TGCAGCGTTGAATTCCCTCCCGGCTACGGCTACACCTTC.

The chain employs TRBV24-1 and TRBJ2-7; D possibly corresponds to TRBD1 (5 bases). The CDR3 extends over 13 amino acids. Per the germline V gene, CDR1 is KGHDR and CDR2 is SFDVKD. V lost 8 bases and J 1 base, leaving 11 bases between the germline ends. The CDR3 sequence: CATIGEVSYEQYV. CDR3 nucleotide sequence: TGTGCCACCATAGGGGAAGTTTCCTACGAGCAGTACGTC.

In this sample, this clonotype turned up a few times. The V gene is TRBV27, the J gene TRBJ2-7; 10 bases line up with TRBD2. The V gene's germline CDR1 is MNHEY and CDR2 SMNVEV (reference sequence). V shed 5 bases, J shed 2 bases, and the junction held 3 bases outside the gene matches. The CDR3 contains 14 residues. CDR3 sequence (DNA): TGTGCCAGCAGTGGTAGCGGGGGGCCCTACGAGCAGTACGTC. It yields the protein CASSGSGGPYEQYV.

The chain has TRBV2 and TRBJ2-7, with TRBD1 matching over 9 bases. The CDR3 contains 14 residues. The germline V gene has CDR1 SNHLY and CDR2 FYNNEI. V lost 6 bases to trimming and J lost 4 bases; unmatched junction nucleotides: 7. The CDR3 coding sequence is TGTGCCAGCAGACCGGGACAGGGTGGATACGAGCAGTACGTC. This gives the protein CASRPGQGGYEQYV.